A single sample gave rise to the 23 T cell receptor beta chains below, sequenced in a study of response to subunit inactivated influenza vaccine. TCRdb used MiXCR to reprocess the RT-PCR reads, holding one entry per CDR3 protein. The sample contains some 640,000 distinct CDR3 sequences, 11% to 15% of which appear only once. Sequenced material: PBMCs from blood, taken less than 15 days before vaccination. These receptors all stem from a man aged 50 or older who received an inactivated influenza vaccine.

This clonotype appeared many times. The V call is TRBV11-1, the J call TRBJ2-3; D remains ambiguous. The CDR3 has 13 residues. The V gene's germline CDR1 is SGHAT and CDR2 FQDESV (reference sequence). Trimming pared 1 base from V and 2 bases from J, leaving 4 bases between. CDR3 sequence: CASSLDFTDTQYF. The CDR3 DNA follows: TGTGCCAGCAGCTTAGACTTCACAGATACGCAGTATTTT. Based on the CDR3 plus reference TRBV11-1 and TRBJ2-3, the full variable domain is EAEVAQSPRYKITEKSQAVAFWCDPISGHATLYWYRQILGQGPELLVQFQDESVVDDSQLPKDRFSAERLKGVDSTLKIQPAELGDSAMYLCASSLDFTDTQYFGPGTRLTVL.

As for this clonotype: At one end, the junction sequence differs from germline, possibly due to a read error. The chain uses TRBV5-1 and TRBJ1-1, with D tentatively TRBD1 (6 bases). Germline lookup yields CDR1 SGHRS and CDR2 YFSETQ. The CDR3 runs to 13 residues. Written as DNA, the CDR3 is TGCGCCAGCAGGTTCGGGGGACAAGGCCCTTCGTTGTTT. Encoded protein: CASRFGGQGPSLF.

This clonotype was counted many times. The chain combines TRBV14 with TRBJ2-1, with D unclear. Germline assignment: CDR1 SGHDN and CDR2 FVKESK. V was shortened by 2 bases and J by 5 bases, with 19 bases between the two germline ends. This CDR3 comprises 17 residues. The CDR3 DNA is TGTGCCAGCAGCCAACCCTTTCAGGCAGGCGTTAACAATGAGCAGTTCTTC. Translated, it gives CASSQPFQAGVNNEQFF.

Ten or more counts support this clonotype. The CDR3 DNA reads TGTGCCAGCAGTTACTCTTACGCGGGGGCCTACTCTGGGGCCAACGTCCTGACTTTC. This sequence encodes CASSYSYAGAYSGANVLTF. This chain links TRBV6-5 with TRBJ2-6; tentative D call: TRBD2 (7 bases). Trimming left V 0 bases short and J 0 bases short, with 15 bases between. The CDR3 covers 19 residues. Germline lookup yields CDR1 MNHEY and CDR2 SVGAGI.

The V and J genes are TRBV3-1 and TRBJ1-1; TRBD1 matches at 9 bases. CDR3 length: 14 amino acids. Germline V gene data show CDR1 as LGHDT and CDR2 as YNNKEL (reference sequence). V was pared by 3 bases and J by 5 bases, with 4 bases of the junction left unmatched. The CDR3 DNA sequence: TGTGCCAGCAGCCAGGGGACAGGGTTAACTGAAGCTTTCTTT. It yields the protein CASSQGTGLTEAFF.

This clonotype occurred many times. CDR3 sequence (DNA): TGTGCCAGTAGTATATCACAGGTCTACGAGCAGTACTTC. The encoded protein is CASSISQVYEQYF. This chain connects TRBV19 to TRBJ2-7; D is possibly TRBD1 (5 bases). This CDR3 has 13 residues. The germline V gene encodes CDR1 LNHDA and CDR2 SQIVND (reference sequence). The ends were cut back, 2 bases at V and 3 bases at J, with 8 bases in the middle.

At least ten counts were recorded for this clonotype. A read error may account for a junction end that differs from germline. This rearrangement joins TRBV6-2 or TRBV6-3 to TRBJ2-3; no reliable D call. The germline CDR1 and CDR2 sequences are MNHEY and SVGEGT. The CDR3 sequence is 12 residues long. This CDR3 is CASSDSRDTQYF. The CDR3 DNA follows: TGTGCCAGCAGTGACTCTCGGGATACGCAGTATTTT.

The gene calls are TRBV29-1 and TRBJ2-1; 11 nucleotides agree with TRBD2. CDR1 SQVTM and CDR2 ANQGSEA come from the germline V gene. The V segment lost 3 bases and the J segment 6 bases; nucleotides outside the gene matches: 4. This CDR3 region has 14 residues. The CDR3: CSVEVLAGGNEQFF. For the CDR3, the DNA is TGCAGCGTTGAGGTCCTAGCGGGGGGCAATGAGCAGTTCTTC.

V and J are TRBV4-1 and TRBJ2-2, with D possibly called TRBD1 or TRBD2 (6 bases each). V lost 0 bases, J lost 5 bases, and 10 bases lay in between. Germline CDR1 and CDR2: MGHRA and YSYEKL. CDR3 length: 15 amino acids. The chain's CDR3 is CASSQEGGRTGELFF. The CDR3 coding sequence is TGCGCCAGCAGCCAAGAAGGGGGGCGAACCGGGGAGCTGTTTTTT.

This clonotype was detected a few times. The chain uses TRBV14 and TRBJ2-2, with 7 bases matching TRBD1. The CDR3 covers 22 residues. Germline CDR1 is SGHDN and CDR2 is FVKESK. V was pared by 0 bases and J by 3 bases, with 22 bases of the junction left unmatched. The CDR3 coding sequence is TGTGCCAGCAGCCAAGATGACGAATGGAGGCACTTTGGGACAGCCTACACCGGGGAGCTGTTTTTT. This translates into CASSQDDEWRHFGTAYTGELFF.

This chain's CDR3 is CASSPGTGRFITEAFF. The CDR3 DNA reads as TGCGCCAGCAGCCCCGGGACAGGGCGATTCATCACTGAAGCTTTCTTT. The chain couples TRBV5-1 to TRBJ1-1, with 9 bases fitting TRBD1. CDR1 SGHRS and CDR2 YFSETQ come from the germline V gene. This CDR3 region has 16 residues. With V trimmed by 4 bases and J by 4 bases, 11 bases remained unmatched.

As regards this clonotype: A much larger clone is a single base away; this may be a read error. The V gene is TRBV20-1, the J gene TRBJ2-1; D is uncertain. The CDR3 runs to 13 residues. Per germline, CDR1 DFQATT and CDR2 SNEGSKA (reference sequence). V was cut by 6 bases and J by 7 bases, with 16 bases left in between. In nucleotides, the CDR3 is TGCAGTGCCTCCGGCGACAAGGTAAATGAGCAGTTCTTC. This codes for CSASGDKVNEQFF.

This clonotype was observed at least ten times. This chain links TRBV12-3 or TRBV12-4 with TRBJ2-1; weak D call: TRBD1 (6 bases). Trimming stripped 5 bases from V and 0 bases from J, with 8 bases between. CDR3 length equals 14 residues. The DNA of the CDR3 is TGTGCCAGCAGTGACAGGAACTCCTACAATGAGCAGTTCTTC. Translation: CASSDRNSYNEQFF.

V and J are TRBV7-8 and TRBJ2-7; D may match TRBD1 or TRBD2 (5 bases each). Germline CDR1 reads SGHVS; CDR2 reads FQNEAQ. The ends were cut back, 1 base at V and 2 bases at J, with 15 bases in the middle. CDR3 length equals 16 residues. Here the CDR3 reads CASSLGGGTATYEQYF. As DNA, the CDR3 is TGTGCCAGCAGCTTAGGAGGTGGGACGGCAACCTACGAGCAGTACTTC.

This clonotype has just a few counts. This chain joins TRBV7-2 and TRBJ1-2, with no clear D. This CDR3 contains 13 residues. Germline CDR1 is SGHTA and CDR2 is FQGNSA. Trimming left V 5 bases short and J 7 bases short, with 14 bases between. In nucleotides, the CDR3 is TGTGCCAGCAGCCGCCTGAGTATAGCTGGCTACACCTTC. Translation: CASSRLSIAGYTF. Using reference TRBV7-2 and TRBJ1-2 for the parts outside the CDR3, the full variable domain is GAGVSQSPSNKVTEKGKDVELRCDPISGHTALYWYRQSLGQGLEFLIYFQGNSAPDKSGLPSDRFSAERTGGSVSTLTIQRTQQEDSAVYLCASSRLSIAGYTFGSGTRLTVV.

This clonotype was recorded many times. The CDR3 DNA reads as TGTGCCAGCAGGACGGCTGGAAACACCATATATTTT. This encodes CASRTAGNTIYF. The chain carries TRBV5-5 and TRBJ1-3; no definite D call. The CDR3 has 12 residues. V was clipped by 5 bases and J by 2 bases, with 5 bases between them. Germline CDR1 SGHKS, CDR2 YYEKEE (reference sequence).

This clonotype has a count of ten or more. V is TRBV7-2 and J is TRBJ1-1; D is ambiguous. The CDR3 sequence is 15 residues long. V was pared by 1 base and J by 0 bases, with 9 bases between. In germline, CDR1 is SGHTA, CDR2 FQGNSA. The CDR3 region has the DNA TGTGCCAGCAGCTTAGAGGGCAGCTTGAACACTGAAGCTTTCTTT. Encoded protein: CASSLEGSLNTEAFF.

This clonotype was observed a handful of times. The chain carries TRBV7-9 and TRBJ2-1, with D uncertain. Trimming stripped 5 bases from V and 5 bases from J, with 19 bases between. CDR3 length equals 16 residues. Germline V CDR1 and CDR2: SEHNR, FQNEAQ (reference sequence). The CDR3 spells CASSTPTWLPDNEQFF. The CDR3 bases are TGTGCCAGCAGCACCCCCACTTGGCTACCAGACAATGAGCAGTTCTTC.

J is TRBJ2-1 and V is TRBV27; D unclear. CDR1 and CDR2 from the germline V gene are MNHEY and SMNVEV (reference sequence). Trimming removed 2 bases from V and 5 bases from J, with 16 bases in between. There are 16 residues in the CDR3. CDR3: CASSLVLIGNHNEQFF. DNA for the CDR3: TGTGCCAGCAGTTTAGTTCTTATAGGGAACCACAATGAGCAGTTCTTC.

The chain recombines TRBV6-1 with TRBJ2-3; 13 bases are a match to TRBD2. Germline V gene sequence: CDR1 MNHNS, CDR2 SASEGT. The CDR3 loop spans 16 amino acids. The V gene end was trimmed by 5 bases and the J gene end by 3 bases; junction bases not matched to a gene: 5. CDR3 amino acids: CASSQRTSGRTDTQYF. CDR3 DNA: TGTGCCAGCAGTCAAAGGACTAGCGGGAGAACAGATACGCAGTATTTT.

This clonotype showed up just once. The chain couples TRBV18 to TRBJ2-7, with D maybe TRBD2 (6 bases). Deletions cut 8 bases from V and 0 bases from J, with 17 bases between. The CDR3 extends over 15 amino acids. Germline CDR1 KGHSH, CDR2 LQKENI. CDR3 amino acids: CASLSGEVPSYEQYF. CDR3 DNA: TGTGCCAGCCTCTCCGGGGAGGTCCCCTCCTACGAGCAGTACTTC.

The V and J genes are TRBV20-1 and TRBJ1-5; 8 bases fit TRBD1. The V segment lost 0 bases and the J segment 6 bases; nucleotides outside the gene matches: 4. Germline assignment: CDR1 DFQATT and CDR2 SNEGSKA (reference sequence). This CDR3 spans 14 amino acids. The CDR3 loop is CSARDGTGPQPQHF. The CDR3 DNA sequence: TGCAGTGCTAGAGATGGGACAGGTCCTCAGCCCCAGCATTTT.

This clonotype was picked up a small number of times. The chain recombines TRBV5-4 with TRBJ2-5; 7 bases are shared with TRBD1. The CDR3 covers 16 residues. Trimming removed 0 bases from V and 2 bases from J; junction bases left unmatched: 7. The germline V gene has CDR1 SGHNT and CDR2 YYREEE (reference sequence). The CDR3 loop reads CASSLVPWDRQETQYF. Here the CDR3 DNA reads TGTGCCAGCAGCTTGGTGCCCTGGGACAGACAAGAGACCCAGTACTTC.